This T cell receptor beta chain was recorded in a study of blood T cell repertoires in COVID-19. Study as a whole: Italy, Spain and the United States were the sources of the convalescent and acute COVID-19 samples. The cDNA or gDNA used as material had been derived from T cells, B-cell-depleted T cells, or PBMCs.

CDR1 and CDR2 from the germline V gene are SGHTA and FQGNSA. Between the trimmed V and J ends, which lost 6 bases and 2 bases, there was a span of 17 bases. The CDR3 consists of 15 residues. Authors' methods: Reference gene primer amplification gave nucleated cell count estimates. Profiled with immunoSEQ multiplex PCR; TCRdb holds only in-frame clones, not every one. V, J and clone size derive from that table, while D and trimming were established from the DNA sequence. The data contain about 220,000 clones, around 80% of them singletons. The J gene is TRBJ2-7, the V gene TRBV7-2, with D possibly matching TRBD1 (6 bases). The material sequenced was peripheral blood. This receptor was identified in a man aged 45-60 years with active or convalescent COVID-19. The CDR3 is CASSFDRDKTYEQYF. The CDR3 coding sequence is TGTGCCAGCAGTTTTGACCGGGACAAGACCTACGAGCAGTACTTC. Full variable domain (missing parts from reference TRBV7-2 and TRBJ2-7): GAGVSQSPSNKVTEKGKDVELRCDPISGHTALYWYRQSLGQGLEFLIYFQGNSAPDKSGLPSDRFSAERTGGSVSTLTIQRTQQEDSAVYLCASSFDRDKTYEQYFGPGTRLTVT.